The 3 T cell receptor beta chains listed next were all sequenced from one sample in a study of T cell responses to AZD1222 COVID-19 vaccine. Sequenced by immunoSEQ multiplex PCR; TCRdb stores in-frame clones only, minus some. The sample has about 180,000 clones, approximately 95% seen once. The sample consisted of peripheral blood, taken 28 days after the second dose of the MenACWY control vaccine. These receptors all stem from an adult who received the MenACWY meningococcal vaccine as a control.

The J gene is TRBJ2-1, the V gene TRBV27; TRBD2 is a possible D gene (5 bases). Germline CDR1 and CDR2: MNHEY and SMNVEV (reference sequence). CDR3 size: 15 residues. Trimming removed 3 bases from V and 7 bases from J, with 16 bases in between. The CDR3 loop is CASSFPSSGRNEQFF. The CDR3 coding sequence is TGTGCCAGCAGTTTCCCCAGCAGCGGTAGAAATGAGCAGTTCTTC.

The chain couples TRBV24-1 to TRBJ2-1; 9 nucleotides align to TRBD1. The CDR3 is 15 amino acids. Germline-derived CDR1 and CDR2 are KGHDR and SFDVKD. The junction had 2 bases not matched to a gene; V was cut back by 3 bases and J by 3 bases. The CDR3 DNA sequence: TGTGCCACCAGTGATCCGGGACAGGGCTACAATGAGCAGTTCTTC. Amino acids: CATSDPGQGYNEQFF.

The CDR3 loop reads CASSSPGYTGELFF. The DNA of the CDR3 is TGCGCCAGCAGCTCCCCAGGGTACACCGGGGAGCTGTTTTTT. V and J are TRBV5-1 and TRBJ2-2; possible D gene TRBD1, 5 bases. Germline CDR1 SGHRS, CDR2 YFSETQ. The CDR3 sequence is 14 residues long. With 3 bases removed from V and 3 bases from J, the gap between germline ends came to 9 bases.